Reported below is one TCR beta chain. Antigen unknown. These data belong to a study of cytomegalovirus exposure and HLA in healthy donors. Findings and caveats of the study: Association of a missense DCLRE1C variant with TCR beta V- and J-gene trimming was reported in a later analysis.

Primers: 60 Vbeta forward and 13 Jbeta reverse. Clones were sequenced by immunoSEQ multiplex PCR, and TCRdb holds only the in-frame ones, with some missing. This table has 110,000 or so clones, almost 75% appearing once. The clonotype comes from a man aged 40-49 years in good health and CMV-seronegative. The sequenced sample was PBMCs.

The CDR3 protein is CASSQRSGGSEQYF. The CDR3 DNA sequence: TGCGCCAGCAGCCAGAGGTCGGGGGGTTCCGAGCAGTACTTC. The chain has TRBV4-3 and TRBJ2-7; TRBD2 matches 7 bases. V shed 3 bases, J shed 6 bases, and the junction held 8 bases outside the gene matches. This CDR3 has 14 amino acids. Looked up from germline, CDR1 is LGHNA and CDR2 is YSLEER.